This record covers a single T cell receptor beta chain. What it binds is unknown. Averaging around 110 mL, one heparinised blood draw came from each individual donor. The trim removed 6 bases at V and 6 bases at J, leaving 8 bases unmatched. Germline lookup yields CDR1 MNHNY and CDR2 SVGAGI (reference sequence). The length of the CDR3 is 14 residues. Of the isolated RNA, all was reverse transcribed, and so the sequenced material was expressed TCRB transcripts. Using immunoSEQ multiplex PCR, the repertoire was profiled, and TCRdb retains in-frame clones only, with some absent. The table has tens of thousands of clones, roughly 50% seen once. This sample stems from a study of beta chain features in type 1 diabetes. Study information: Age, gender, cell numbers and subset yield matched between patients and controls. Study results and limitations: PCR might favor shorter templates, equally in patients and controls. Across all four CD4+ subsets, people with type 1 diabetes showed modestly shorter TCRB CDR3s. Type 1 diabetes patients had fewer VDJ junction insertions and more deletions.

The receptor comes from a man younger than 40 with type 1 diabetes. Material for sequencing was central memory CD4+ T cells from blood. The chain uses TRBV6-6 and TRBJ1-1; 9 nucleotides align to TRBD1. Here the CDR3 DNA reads TGTGCCAGCAGCCATGGACAGGGGATATCTGAAGCTTTCTTT. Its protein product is CASSHGQGISEAFF.